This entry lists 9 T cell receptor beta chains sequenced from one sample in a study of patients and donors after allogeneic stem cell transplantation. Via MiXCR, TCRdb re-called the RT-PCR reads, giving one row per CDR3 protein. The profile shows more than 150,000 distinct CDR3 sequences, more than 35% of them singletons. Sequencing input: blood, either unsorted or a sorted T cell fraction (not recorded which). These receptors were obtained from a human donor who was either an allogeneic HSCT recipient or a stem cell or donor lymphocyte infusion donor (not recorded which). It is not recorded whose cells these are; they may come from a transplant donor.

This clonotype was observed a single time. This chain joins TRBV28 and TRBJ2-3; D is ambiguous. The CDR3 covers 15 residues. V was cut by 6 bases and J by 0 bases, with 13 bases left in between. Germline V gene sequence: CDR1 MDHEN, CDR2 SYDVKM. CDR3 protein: CASSLPLGSTDTQYF. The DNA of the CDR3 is TGTGCCAGCAGCCTGCCGTTGGGTAGCACAGATACGCAGTATTTT.

Here the CDR3 DNA reads TGCGCCAGCAGCTTGGACCAGGGGTTTGATGAGCAGTTCTTC. Translated: CASSLDQGFDEQFF. The chain joins TRBV5-1 to TRBJ2-1; TRBD1 might be the D (6 bases). Trimming shortened V by 0 bases and J by 8 bases, and 12 bases separated the two germline ends. This CDR3 comprises 14 residues. Per germline, CDR1 SGHRS and CDR2 YFSETQ.

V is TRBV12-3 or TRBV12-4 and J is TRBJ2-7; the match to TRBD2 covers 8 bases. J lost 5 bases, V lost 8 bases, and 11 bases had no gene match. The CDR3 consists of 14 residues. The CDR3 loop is CASAPTGTRNEQYF. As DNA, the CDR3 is TGTGCCAGCGCCCCCACCGGGACTAGGAACGAGCAGTACTTC.

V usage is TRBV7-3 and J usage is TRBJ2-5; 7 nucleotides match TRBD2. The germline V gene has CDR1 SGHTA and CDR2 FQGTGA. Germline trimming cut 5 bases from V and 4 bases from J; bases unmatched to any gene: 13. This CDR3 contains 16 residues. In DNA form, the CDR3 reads TGTGCCAGCAGCCCAGCTAGCGGTCGTGACAGAGAGACCCAGTACTTC. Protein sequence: CASSPASGRDRETQYF. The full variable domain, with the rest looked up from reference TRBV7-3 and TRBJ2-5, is GAGVSQTPSNKVTEKGKYVELRCDPISGHTALYWYRQSLGQGPEFLIYFQGTGAADDSGLPNDRFFAVRPEGSVSTLKIQRTERGDSAVYLCASSPASGRDRETQYFGPGTRLLVL.

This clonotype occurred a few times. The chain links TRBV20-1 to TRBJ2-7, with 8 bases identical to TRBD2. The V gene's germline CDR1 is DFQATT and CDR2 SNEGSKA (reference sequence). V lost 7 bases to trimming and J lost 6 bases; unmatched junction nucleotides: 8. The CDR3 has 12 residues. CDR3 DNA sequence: TGCAGTGTAGAGACGCGGGAGGCCGAGCAGTACTTC. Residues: CSVETREAEQYF.

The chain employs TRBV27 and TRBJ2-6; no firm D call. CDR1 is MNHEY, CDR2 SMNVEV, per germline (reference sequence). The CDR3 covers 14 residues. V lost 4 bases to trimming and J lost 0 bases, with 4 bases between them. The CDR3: CASSSDSGANVLTF. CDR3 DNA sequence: TGTGCCAGCAGTTCCGACTCTGGGGCCAACGTCCTGACTTTC.

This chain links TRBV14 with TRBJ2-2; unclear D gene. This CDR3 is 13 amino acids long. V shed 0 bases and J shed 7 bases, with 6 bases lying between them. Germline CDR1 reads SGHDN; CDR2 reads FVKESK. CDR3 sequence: CASSQDLGGELFF. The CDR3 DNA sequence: TGTGCCAGCAGCCAAGATTTGGGCGGGGAGCTGTTTTTT.

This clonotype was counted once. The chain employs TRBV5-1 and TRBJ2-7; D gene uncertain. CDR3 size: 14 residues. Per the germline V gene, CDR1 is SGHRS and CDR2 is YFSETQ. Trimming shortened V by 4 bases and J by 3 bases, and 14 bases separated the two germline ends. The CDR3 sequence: CASSPDEGIYEQYF. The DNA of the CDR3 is TGCGCCAGCAGCCCGGACGAAGGGATCTACGAGCAGTACTTC.

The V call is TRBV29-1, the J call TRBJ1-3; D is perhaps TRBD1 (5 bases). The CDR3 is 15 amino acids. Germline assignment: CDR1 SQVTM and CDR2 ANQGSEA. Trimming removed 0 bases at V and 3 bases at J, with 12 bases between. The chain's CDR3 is CSVEDHGARGNTIYF. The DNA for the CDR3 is TGCAGCGTTGAAGATCATGGGGCCCGTGGAAACACCATATATTTT.